The 27 T cell receptor beta chains given below trace back to one sample, sequenced in a study of shared clonotypes between healthy human individuals. Here immunoSEQ multiplex PCR was the method, and the copy in TCRdb shows in-frame clones only, minus some. The sample includes about 1.1 million clones, around 82% of them seen just once. Sequencing was performed on memory CD4+ T cells from PBMCs. Subset denoted: CD45RA-negative fraction. All receptors derive from a man between 18 and 29 years old in good health. Some clones in this sample may be carry-over from other donors' samples.

The chain carries TRBV28 and TRBJ1-4; tentatively, D is TRBD1 (5 bases). CDR3 length: 15 residues. Trimming shortened V by 10 bases and J by 1 base, and 16 bases separated the two germline ends. Germline V gene data show CDR1 as MDHEN and CDR2 as SYDVKM. The CDR3 here is CATSVWGRTNEKLFF. CDR3 sequence (DNA): TGTGCCACCTCGGTATGGGGCAGAACTAATGAAAAACTGTTTTTT. Variable domain in full (rest from reference TRBV28 and TRBJ1-4): DVKVTQSSRYLVKRTGEKVFLECVQDMDHENMFWYRQDPGLGLRLIYFSYDVKMKEKGDIPEGYSVSREKKERFSLILESASTNQTSMYLCATSVWGRTNEKLFFGSGTQLSVL.

The chain carries TRBV28 and TRBJ2-5; 10 bases map to TRBD1. This CDR3 is built from 15 residues. Unmatched junction bases numbered 7, after V lost 6 bases and J lost 3 bases. Germline V gene data show CDR1 as MDHEN and CDR2 as SYDVKM. CDR3 nucleotide sequence: TGTGCCAGCAGCCATCGACAGGGGGCGAAAGAGACCCAGTACTTC. This encodes CASSHRQGAKETQYF.

V usage is TRBV5-6 and J usage is TRBJ1-2; 7 nucleotides align to TRBD1. With V trimmed by 2 bases and J by 4 bases, 5 bases remained unmatched. Germline CDR1 reads SGHDT; CDR2 reads YYEEEE. The CDR3 totals 14 residues. CDR3 residues: CASSFGTASYGYTF. The DNA for the CDR3 is TGTGCCAGCAGCTTTGGGACAGCCTCCTATGGCTACACCTTC.

This chain uses TRBV4-2 with TRBJ2-1; 16 bases are a match to TRBD2. This CDR3 region has 15 residues. After removal of 6 bases from V and 9 bases from J, the junction contained 5 bases not matched to a gene. Germline CDR1 reads LGHNA; CDR2 reads YNFKEQ. The CDR3 protein is CASRVGLAGGGEQFF. The CDR3 DNA is TGTGCCAGCAGGGTGGGACTAGCGGGAGGGGGTGAGCAGTTCTTC.

The gene calls are TRBV18 and TRBJ2-1, with D perhaps matching TRBD1 (5 bases). In germline, CDR1 is KGHSH, CDR2 LQKENI. V lost 2 bases to trimming and J lost 3 bases, with 11 bases between them. CDR3 length: 15 amino acids. Here the CDR3 reads CASSPVRQGYNEQFF. DNA of the CDR3: TGTGCCAGCTCACCAGTCAGGCAGGGCTACAATGAGCAGTTCTTC.

V usage is TRBV7-3 and J usage is TRBJ1-3; D may be TRBD1 (5 bases). Per the germline V gene, CDR1 is SGHTA and CDR2 is FQGTGA. The V end was cut by 2 bases, the J end by 2 bases, with 13 bases between. The CDR3 extends over 16 amino acids. The CDR3 reads CASSLLASGPGNTIYF. The CDR3 DNA reads TGTGCCAGCAGCTTACTGGCCTCGGGGCCTGGAAACACCATATATTTT.

V usage is TRBV18 and J usage is TRBJ1-1; D perhaps matches TRBD1 (6 bases). V lost 8 bases and J 5 bases, leaving 18 bases between the germline ends. The CDR3 totals 14 residues. The germline CDR1 and CDR2 sequences are KGHSH and LQKENI. The CDR3 region is CASLSLRGGTEAFF. CDR3 coding DNA: TGTGCCAGCCTATCACTCAGGGGAGGGACTGAAGCTTTCTTT.

The genes are TRBV18 and TRBJ1-3; D is unclear. The CDR3 consists of 16 residues. Per the germline V gene, CDR1 is KGHSH and CDR2 is LQKENI. V shed 3 bases and J shed 0 bases, with 12 bases lying between them. Here the CDR3 reads CASSPPTAYSGNTIYF. The CDR3 DNA reads TGTGCCAGCTCACCGCCCACAGCGTACTCTGGAAACACCATATATTTT.

The rearrangement links TRBV2 to TRBJ2-7; 9 bases map to TRBD2. Germline trimming cut 1 base from V and 5 bases from J; bases unmatched to any gene: 6. Germline V gives CDR1 SNHLY, CDR2 FYNNEI. The CDR3 loop spans 15 amino acids. The CDR3 nucleotides read TGTGCCAGCAGTGAAGGGGCTAGCGGGGCCCACGAGCAGTACTTC. Translation: CASSEGASGAHEQYF.

This clone was recorded once. The genes are TRBV7-2 and TRBJ2-3; D gene ambiguous. CDR1 and CDR2 (germline): SGHTA, FQGNSA. Deletions cut 2 bases from V and 5 bases from J, with 11 bases between. The CDR3 length is 14 residues. Here the CDR3 reads CASSLRATGDTQYF. The CDR3 bases are TGTGCCAGCAGCTTAAGAGCGACCGGAGATACGCAGTATTTT.

This clone was detected many times. The chain combines TRBV4-3 with TRBJ2-7; 8 nucleotides align to TRBD1. Germline trimming cut 4 bases from V and 6 bases from J; bases unmatched to any gene: 11. CDR3 size: 15 residues. Germline lookup yields CDR1 LGHNA and CDR2 YSLEER. CDR3 loop: CASSLLSGTGTEQYF. DNA for the CDR3: TGCGCCAGCAGCCTGTTATCCGGGACAGGAACCGAGCAGTACTTC.

A remark on this clone: The identical CDR3 is also encoded by other nucleotide sequences in the sample. The chain links TRBV5-8 to TRBJ2-3; the D gene is possibly TRBD2 (5 bases). CDR3 length: 15 amino acids. The germline V gene encodes CDR1 SGHTS and CDR2 YDEGEE. V was pared by 4 bases and J by 1 base, with 13 bases between. DNA of the CDR3: TGTGCCAGCAGCCTCCGGGGTGACGGCACAGATACGCAGTATTTT. Protein: CASSLRGDGTDTQYF.

The rearrangement uses TRBV28 and TRBJ2-2, with D possibly TRBD1 on 6 matching bases. This CDR3 comprises 14 residues. Trimming took off 11 bases at V and 0 bases at J, with 13 bases between the two ends. CDR1 MDHEN and CDR2 SYDVKM come from the germline V gene. The CDR3 loop is CAGPGQSNTGELFF. The CDR3 nucleotides read TGTGCCGGACCGGGACAATCGAACACCGGGGAGCTGTTTTTT.

This clone was observed once. The V gene is TRBV11-2, the J gene TRBJ1-1; 7 bases align to TRBD1. The CDR3 sequence is 15 residues long. Per the germline V gene, CDR1 is SGHAT and CDR2 is FQNNGV. Trimming at V came to 5 bases and at J to 2 bases, leaving 8 bases not matched to a gene. For the CDR3, the DNA is TGTGCCAGCAGCCCGGCTACAGGGGTAAACACTGAAGCTTTCTTT. It encodes CASSPATGVNTEAFF.

There are a few counts of this clone. The chain combines TRBV7-3 with TRBJ1-1, with D unclear. V gave up 3 bases and J gave up 1 base, with 6 bases separating them. CDR1 is SGHTA and CDR2 is FQGTGA in the germline V gene. CDR3 size: 13 residues. The chain's CDR3 is CASSFNGNTEAFF. In nucleotides, the CDR3 is TGTGCCAGCAGCTTCAACGGGAACACTGAAGCTTTCTTT.

V gene TRBV27 combines with J gene TRBJ2-1; 14 nucleotides line up with TRBD2. CDR1 and CDR2 (germline): MNHEY, SMNVEV (reference sequence). This CDR3 is built from 20 residues. Unmatched junction bases numbered 12, after V lost 5 bases and J lost 0 bases. The CDR3 region is CASSAFGLAGGPSSYNEQFF. CDR3 in DNA: TGTGCCAGCAGTGCCTTCGGACTAGCGGGAGGCCCGAGCTCCTACAATGAGCAGTTCTTC.

The gene calls are TRBV9 and TRBJ2-3; D gene ambiguous. Trimming stripped 0 bases from V and 0 bases from J, with 11 bases between. The germline CDR1 and CDR2 sequences are SGDLS and YYNGEE. This CDR3 comprises 16 residues. The CDR3 loop reads CASSVGTSPSTDTQYF. DNA of the CDR3: TGTGCCAGCAGCGTAGGTACATCTCCTAGCACAGATACGCAGTATTTT.

The chain combines TRBV7-9 with TRBJ1-1; TRBD1 is a possible D gene (5 bases). The germline gives CDR1 SEHNR, CDR2 FQNEAQ (reference sequence). The V end lost 5 bases, the J end lost 6 bases, and 16 bases lay between the germline ends. The CDR3 is 14 residues long. Here the CDR3 reads CASSESGQGAEAFF. In nucleotides, the CDR3 is TGTGCCAGCAGCGAATCCGGGCAGGGCGCTGAAGCTTTCTTT.

Remarks on this clone: Other DNA sequences in this sample translate to the same CDR3. The genes are TRBV5-4 and TRBJ2-5, with TRBD2 as a possible D gene (5 bases). This CDR3 has 13 residues. V shed 3 bases and J shed 7 bases, with 13 bases lying between them. Germline V gene data show CDR1 as SGHNT and CDR2 as YYREEE (reference sequence). CDR3 nucleotides: TGTGCCAGCAGCTCGGGGTCGGAAGGGACCCAGTACTTC. Protein product: CASSSGSEGTQYF. The full variable domain, rest sourced from reference TRBV5-4 and TRBJ2-5, is ETGVTQSPTHLIKTRGQQVTLRCSSQSGHNTVSWYQQALGQGPQFIFQYYREEENGRGNFPPRFSGLQFPNYSSELNVNALELDDSALYLCASSSGSEGTQYFGPGTRLLVL.

A remark on this clone: A far larger clone is just one base off, so this is likely a read error. This chain uses TRBV29-1 with TRBJ1-1, with D possibly matching TRBD1 (6 bases). The CDR3 is 13 residues long. V was clipped by 4 bases and J by 4 bases, with 13 bases between them. Germline lookup yields CDR1 SQVTM and CDR2 ANQGSEA. CDR3 in amino acids: CSVAQGTSTEAFF. As DNA, the CDR3 is TGCAGCGTTGCCCAGGGGACAAGCACTGAAGCTTTCTTT.

Here the CDR3 reads CASRRDGTVDQPQHF. DNA of the CDR3: TGTGCCAGCAGGCGAGACGGGACAGTGGATCAGCCCCAGCATTTT. The V call is TRBV6-5, the J call TRBJ1-5, with 7 nucleotides matching TRBD1. The CDR3 has 15 residues. J lost 5 bases, V lost 6 bases, and 10 bases had no gene match. CDR1 and CDR2 from the germline V gene are MNHEY and SVGAGI.

The chain links TRBV7-2 to TRBJ2-1; D not certain. This CDR3 region has 15 residues. V shed 5 bases and J shed 5 bases, with 16 bases lying between them. The germline gives CDR1 SGHTA, CDR2 FQGNSA. The CDR3 DNA sequence: TGTGCCAGCAGCCCCTATAGAGGAAGCGACAATGAGCAGTTCTTC. Encoded protein: CASSPYRGSDNEQFF.

This sequence joins TRBV5-1 and TRBJ1-2, with 9 bases fitting TRBD1. V trimming: 2 bases; J trimming: 4 bases; junction bases outside the gene matches: 3. Germline V gives CDR1 SGHRS, CDR2 YFSETQ. The CDR3 runs 14 residues. CDR3 bases: TGCGCCAGCAGCTTCGGGACAGGGCTCTATGGCTACACCTTC. Protein product: CASSFGTGLYGYTF.

V usage is TRBV10-2 and J usage is TRBJ2-1; TRBD2 agrees at 10 bases. Unmatched junction bases numbered 4, after V lost 9 bases and J lost 2 bases. The CDR3 runs 14 residues. Looked up from germline, CDR1 is WSHSY and CDR2 is SAAADI. The CDR3 coding sequence is TGCGCCAGTGAACTAGCGGGAACCTACAATGAGCAGTTCTTC. Residues: CASELAGTYNEQFF.

This rearrangement joins TRBV6-5 to TRBJ1-3, with D unclear. CDR1 MNHEY and CDR2 SVGAGI come from the germline V gene. The V gene lost 5 bases and the J gene lost 0 bases, with 11 bases spanning the gap. The CDR3 is 15 residues long. CDR3 sequence reads: CASSPSQISGNTIYF. The CDR3 DNA reads as TGTGCCAGCAGTCCGTCACAAATCTCTGGAAACACCATATATTTT.

V is TRBV19 and J is TRBJ2-1, with 8 nucleotides matching TRBD2. With V trimmed by 6 bases and J by 5 bases, 9 bases remained unmatched. In germline, CDR1 is LNHDA, CDR2 SQIVND (reference sequence). This CDR3 contains 15 residues. The CDR3 sequence: CASRKSGLENNEQFF. Here the CDR3 DNA reads TGTGCCAGTAGGAAATCGGGACTAGAGAACAATGAGCAGTTCTTC.

The genes are TRBV4-2 and TRBJ1-1, with D unresolved. The germline V gene has CDR1 LGHNA and CDR2 YNFKEQ. V was clipped by 4 bases and J by 5 bases, with 11 bases between them. This CDR3 has 13 amino acids. In nucleotides, the CDR3 is TGTGCCAGCAGCCTCGAAGGTAGGACTGAAGCTTTCTTT. It translates to CASSLEGRTEAFF.